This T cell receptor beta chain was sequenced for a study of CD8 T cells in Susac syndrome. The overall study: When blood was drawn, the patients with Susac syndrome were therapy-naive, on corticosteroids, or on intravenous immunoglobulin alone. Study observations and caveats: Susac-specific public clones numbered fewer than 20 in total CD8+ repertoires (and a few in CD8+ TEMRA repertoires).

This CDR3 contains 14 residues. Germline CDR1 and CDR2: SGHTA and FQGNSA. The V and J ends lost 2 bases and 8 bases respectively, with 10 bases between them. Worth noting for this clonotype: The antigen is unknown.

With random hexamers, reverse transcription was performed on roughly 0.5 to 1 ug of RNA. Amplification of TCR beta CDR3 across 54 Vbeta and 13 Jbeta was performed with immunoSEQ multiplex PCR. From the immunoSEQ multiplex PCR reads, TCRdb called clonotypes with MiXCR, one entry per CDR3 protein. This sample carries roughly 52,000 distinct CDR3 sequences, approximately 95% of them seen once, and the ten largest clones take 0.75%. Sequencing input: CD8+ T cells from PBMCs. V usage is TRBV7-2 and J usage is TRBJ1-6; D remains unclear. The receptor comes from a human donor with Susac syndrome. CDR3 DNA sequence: TGTGCCAGCAGCTTAAGTCAAAGTTATTCACCCCTCCACTTT. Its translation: CASSLSQSYSPLHF.